This T cell receptor (beta chain) was recovered during a study of T cell responses to AZD1222 COVID-19 vaccine. J lost 5 bases, V lost 10 bases, and 9 bases had no gene match. CDR1 is ENHRY, CDR2 SYGVKD, per germline. The CDR3 is 13 amino acids. Study outcomes and limitations: Baseline seropositivity occurred in only a handful of AZD1222 recipients.

Clones were read by immunoSEQ multiplex PCR, and TCRdb kept only the in-frame ones, dropping some. The sample lists 69,000 or so clones; nearly 90% were seen once. Details on this clone: Its antigen remains unidentified.

This sample comprised peripheral blood, obtained 28 days after the second AZD1222 dose. The receptor was derived from an adult who received the AZD1222 COVID-19 vaccine. The chain carries TRBV10-3 and TRBJ1-2, with 8 bases matching TRBD1. CDR3 nucleotides: TGTGCCACCTCCGGGACAGGATCATATGGCTACACCTTC. This sequence encodes CATSGTGSYGYTF.